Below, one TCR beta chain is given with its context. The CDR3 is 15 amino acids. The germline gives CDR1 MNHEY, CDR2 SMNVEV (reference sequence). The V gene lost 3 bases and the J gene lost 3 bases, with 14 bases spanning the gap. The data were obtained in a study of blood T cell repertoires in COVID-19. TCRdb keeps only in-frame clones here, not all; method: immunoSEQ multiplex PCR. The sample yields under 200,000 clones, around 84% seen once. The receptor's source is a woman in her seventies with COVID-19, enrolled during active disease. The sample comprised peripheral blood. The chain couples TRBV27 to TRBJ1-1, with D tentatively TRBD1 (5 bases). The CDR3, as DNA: TGTGCCAGCAGTTTGGGGTCGCTGGGGCACACTGAAGCTTTCTTT. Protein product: CASSLGSLGHTEAFF.